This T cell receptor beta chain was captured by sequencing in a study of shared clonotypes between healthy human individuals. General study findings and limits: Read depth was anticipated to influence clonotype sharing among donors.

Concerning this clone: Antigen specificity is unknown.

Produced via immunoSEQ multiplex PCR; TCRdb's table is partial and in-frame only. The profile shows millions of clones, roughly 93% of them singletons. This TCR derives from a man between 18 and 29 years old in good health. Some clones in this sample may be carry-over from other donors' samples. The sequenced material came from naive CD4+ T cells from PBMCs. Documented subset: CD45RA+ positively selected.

The CDR3 region has the DNA TGTGCCAGCAGTGAAGGACCGACACGTCAAAAAGAGACCCAGTACTTC. It is translated as CASSEGPTRQKETQYF. The chain has TRBV2 and TRBJ2-5; no firm D call. The V gene's germline CDR1 is SNHLY and CDR2 FYNNEI. The CDR3 runs 16 residues. V was shortened by 1 base and J by 3 bases, with 15 bases between the two germline ends.